This record covers a single T cell receptor beta chain. As yet, its antigen is unknown. Libraries were prepared by immunoSEQ multiplex PCR; TCRdb keeps only in-frame clonotypes and omits some of them. The table shows millions of clones, with 85% to 95% occurring only once. The entry originates in a study of shared clonotypes between healthy human individuals. Healthy and HIV-negative, the adult donors had no recent acute infections or vaccinations. Study-level findings and limits: The represented genetic and exposure-history diversity was limited by the small number of donors. Rarefaction exposed incomplete sorted-subset sequencing despite large depth.

The specimen was naive CD4+ T cells sorted from blood. Subset reported: CD45RA+ positively selected. This TCR derives from a man between 18 and 29 years old in good health.

CDR3: CASSLDRGRQYF. The CDR3 coding sequence is TGTGCCAGCAGCTTGGACAGGGGGAGGCAGTACTTC. This chain uses TRBV13 with TRBJ2-7; 10 bases are shared with TRBD1. The CDR3 is made up of 12 amino acids. Per germline, CDR1 PRHDT and CDR2 FYEKMQ (reference sequence). J lost 9 bases, V lost 3 bases, and 2 bases had no gene match.